This T cell receptor (beta chain) was observed in a study of response to subunit inactivated influenza vaccine. Study-wide results and limits: The authors suggested that few new T cells are recruited per seasonal influenza vaccination.

MiXCR was run by TCRdb on the RT-PCR reads, yielding one entry per CDR3 protein. The data show more than 700,000 distinct CDR3 sequences, with 21% seen just once and about 9.4% held by the top ten. About this clonotype: What it binds is unknown.

The ends lost 3 bases at V and 2 bases at J; junction bases unmatched: 10. The CDR3 has 15 residues. Germline CDR1 is SQVTM and CDR2 is ANQGSEA. The origin of this receptor is a man aged 50-59 years who received an inactivated influenza vaccine. Source: PBMCs from blood, taken 5 days after vaccination. The rearrangement joins TRBV29-1 to TRBJ2-7; 7 bases agree with TRBD1. The CDR3: CSVEGQGVNTYEQYF. The DNA for the CDR3 is TGCAGCGTTGAGGGTCAGGGGGTCAACACCTACGAGCAGTACTTC.